These T cell receptor beta chains were read from a single sample in a study of blood T cells in healthy people across ages. TCRdb reanalysed the 5' RACE reads using MiXCR and keeps one entry per CDR3 protein. The sample contains 700,000 to 1,000,000 distinct CDR3 sequences, under 45% of which appear only once. The sample taken for sequencing was blood. The receptors were gathered from a man aged 55 to 69 in good health. CDR3s include the opening cysteine and the closing phenylalanine or tryptophan. A D gene is named only where the DNA matches it firmly. The size entry is marked missing in some rows and otherwise reads once, few, many or a size class.

abundance: NA; j_gene: TRBJ2-5; v_gene: TRBV7-3; d_gene: NA; CDR3aa: CAGSSQGDETQYF; CDR3nt: TGTGCCGGCAGCTCTCAGGGCGACGAGACCCAGTACTTC
abundance: NA; j_gene: TRBJ1-4; v_gene: TRBV27; d_gene: TRBD1; CDR3aa: CASMARGENEKLFF; CDR3nt: TGTGCCAGCATGGCCAGGGGGGAAAATGAAAAACTGTTTTTT
abundance: NA; j_gene: TRBJ2-3; v_gene: TRBV27; d_gene: NA; CDR3aa: CAGSFGDTQYF; CDR3nt: TGTGCCGGCAGTTTTGGGGATACGCAGTATTTT
abundance: few; j_gene: TRBJ2-6; v_gene: TRBV20-1; d_gene: TRBD2; CDR3aa: CSARALGLAVPGANVLTF; CDR3nt: TGCAGTGCTAGAGCCCTGGGACTAGCAGTTCCTGGGGCCAACGTCCTGACTTTC
abundance: NA; j_gene: TRBJ2-1; v_gene: TRBV4-1; d_gene: TRBD2; CDR3aa: CASSQEGRLAGGHTTPFF; CDR3nt: TGCGCCAGCAGCCAAGAAGGTCGGCTAGCGGGGGGGCATACAACTCCGTTCTTC
abundance: few; j_gene: TRBJ2-7; v_gene: TRBV7-9; d_gene: TRBD1; CDR3aa: CASSLGDRGTYEQYF; CDR3nt: TGTGCCAGCAGCTTAGGGGACAGGGGGACCTACGAGCAGTACTTC
abundance: NA; j_gene: TRBJ2-1; v_gene: TRBV28; d_gene: TRBD2; CDR3aa: CASSLSGDPSNEQFF; CDR3nt: TGTGCCAGCAGTCTTAGCGGGGACCCATCGAATGAGCAGTTCTTC
abundance: once; j_gene: TRBJ2-2; v_gene: TRBV12-3/TRBV12-4; d_gene: TRBD2; CDR3aa: CASKTSGENTGELFF; CDR3nt: TGTGCCAGCAAAACTAGCGGGGAGAACACCGGGGAGCTGTTTTTT
abundance: few; j_gene: TRBJ1-1; v_gene: TRBV20-1; d_gene: NA; CDR3aa: CSAQDGGMNTEAFF; CDR3nt: TGCAGTGCTCAGGACGGAGGCATGAACACTGAAGCTTTCTTT
abundance: NA; j_gene: TRBJ2-5; v_gene: TRBV12-5; d_gene: NA; CDR3aa: CASGLDAKETQYF; CDR3nt: TGTGCTAGTGGTTTGGACGCCAAAGAGACCCAGTACTTC
abundance: NA; j_gene: TRBJ2-1; v_gene: TRBV14; d_gene: NA; CDR3aa: CASSQHGRWDNEQFF; CDR3nt: TGTGCCAGCAGCCAGCACGGACGGTGGGACAATGAGCAGTTCTTC
abundance: few; j_gene: TRBJ1-1; v_gene: TRBV29-1; d_gene: NA; CDR3aa: CSVAEGVRAEAFF; CDR3nt: TGCAGCGTTGCGGAAGGGGTCAGGGCTGAAGCTTTCTTT
abundance: few; j_gene: TRBJ2-4; v_gene: TRBV18; d_gene: TRBD2; CDR3aa: CASSPVGLANTLAKNIQYF; CDR3nt: TGTGCCAGCTCACCAGTGGGACTAGCTAACACTTTAGCCAAAAACATTCAGTACTTC
abundance: NA; j_gene: TRBJ1-1; v_gene: TRBV7-9; d_gene: NA; CDR3aa: CASSLATGGAEAFF; CDR3nt: TGTGCCAGCAGCTTAGCAACCGGGGGAGCTGAAGCTTTCTTT
abundance: few; j_gene: TRBJ2-7; v_gene: TRBV2; d_gene: NA; CDR3aa: CASRKTESSYNEQYF; CDR3nt: TGTGCCAGCAGGAAGACAGAAAGCTCTTACAATGAGCAGTACTTC
abundance: NA; j_gene: TRBJ2-6; v_gene: TRBV7-8; d_gene: TRBD1; CDR3aa: CASSFDRAANVLTF; CDR3nt: TGTGCCAGCAGCTTCGACAGGGCGGCCAACGTCCTGACTTTC
abundance: NA; j_gene: TRBJ1-1; v_gene: TRBV7-9; d_gene: NA; CDR3aa: CASSQVQAAAEAFF; CDR3nt: TGTGCCAGCAGCCAAGTTCAAGCGGCCGCTGAAGCTTTCTTT
abundance: few; j_gene: TRBJ1-4; v_gene: TRBV3-1; d_gene: NA; CDR3aa: CASSFSETNEKLFF; CDR3nt: TGTGCCAGCAGCTTCAGTGAAACTAATGAAAAACTGTTTTTT
abundance: few; j_gene: TRBJ2-7; v_gene: TRBV29-1; d_gene: NA; CDR3aa: CSVLLTGTYEQYF; CDR3nt: TGCAGCGTTCTCCTGACAGGCACATACGAGCAGTACTTC
abundance: NA; j_gene: TRBJ2-7; v_gene: TRBV7-9; d_gene: TRBD1; CDR3aa: CASSLPDRGGGYEQYF; CDR3nt: TGTGCCAGCAGCTTACCGGACAGGGGGGGCGGGTACGAGCAGTACTTC
abundance: NA; j_gene: TRBJ2-7; v_gene: TRBV7-2; d_gene: TRBD2; CDR3aa: CASSSGAGESYEQYF; CDR3nt: TGTGCCAGCAGCTCAGGAGCGGGGGAATCCTACGAGCAGTACTTC
abundance: few; j_gene: TRBJ2-7; v_gene: TRBV6-2/TRBV6-3; d_gene: TRBD2; CDR3aa: CASRAGGGGNEQYF; CDR3nt: TGTGCCAGCCGTGCCGGCGGGGGAGGTAATGAGCAGTACTTC
abundance: few; j_gene: TRBJ1-2; v_gene: TRBV10-3; d_gene: NA; CDR3aa: CAISEPGHGYTF; CDR3nt: TGTGCCATCAGTGAGCCGGGACACGGCTACACCTTC
abundance: NA; j_gene: TRBJ1-2; v_gene: TRBV7-2; d_gene: NA; CDR3aa: CASSLASVDYGYTF; CDR3nt: TGTGCCAGCAGCTTAGCGTCAGTTGATTATGGCTACACCTTC
abundance: NA; j_gene: TRBJ1-2; v_gene: TRBV5-1; d_gene: TRBD1; CDR3aa: CASSTTGRDYGYTF; CDR3nt: TGCGCCAGCAGCACGACAGGGCGGGACTATGGCTACACCTTC
abundance: few; j_gene: TRBJ1-5; v_gene: TRBV20-1; d_gene: NA; CDR3aa: CSARQGMQPQHF; CDR3nt: TGCAGTGCTAGACAGGGAATGCAGCCCCAGCATTTT
abundance: few; j_gene: TRBJ2-7; v_gene: TRBV25-1; d_gene: TRBD1; CDR3aa: CASSEANRGPLEQYF; CDR3nt: TGTGCCAGCAGTGAAGCCAACAGGGGGCCCCTCGAGCAGTACTTC
abundance: NA; j_gene: TRBJ2-3; v_gene: TRBV3-1; d_gene: NA; CDR3aa: CASSQTGWGTDTQYF; CDR3nt: TGTGCCAGCAGCCAAACAGGGTGGGGCACAGATACGCAGTATTTT
abundance: few; j_gene: TRBJ2-7; v_gene: TRBV10-3; d_gene: NA; CDR3aa: CAISEPISYEQYF; CDR3nt: TGTGCCATCAGTGAGCCCATATCCTACGAGCAGTACTTC
abundance: NA; j_gene: TRBJ1-2; v_gene: TRBV7-2; d_gene: NA; CDR3aa: CASSLAQGYGYTF; CDR3nt: TGTGCCAGCAGTTTGGCACAGGGCTATGGCTACACCTTC
abundance: once; j_gene: TRBJ2-1; v_gene: TRBV28; d_gene: NA; CDR3aa: CASRETGQVHNEQFF; CDR3nt: TGTGCCAGCAGGGAAACGGGACAAGTACACAATGAGCAGTTCTTC
abundance: few; j_gene: TRBJ2-7; v_gene: TRBV5-1; d_gene: TRBD2; CDR3aa: CASRLAGHSYEQYF; CDR3nt: TGCGCCAGCAGGCTAGCGGGGCATTCCTACGAGCAGTACTTC
abundance: few; j_gene: TRBJ1-2; v_gene: TRBV6-1; d_gene: NA; CDR3aa: CASVRDFQANYGYTF; CDR3nt: TGTGCCAGCGTCCGGGACTTCCAAGCTAACTATGGCTACACCTTC
abundance: few; j_gene: TRBJ1-2; v_gene: TRBV20-1; d_gene: NA; CDR3aa: CSARESGVSYGYTF; CDR3nt: TGCAGTGCTAGGGAGTCTGGCGTATCCTATGGCTACACCTTC
abundance: NA; j_gene: TRBJ2-7; v_gene: TRBV7-9; d_gene: TRBD2; CDR3aa: CASSLIAGPNSYEQYF; CDR3nt: TGTGCCAGCAGCTTAATAGCGGGGCCAAACTCCTACGAGCAGTACTTC
abundance: few; j_gene: TRBJ2-7; v_gene: TRBV12-3/TRBV12-4; d_gene: TRBD2; CDR3aa: CASSRRGGKYEQYF; CDR3nt: TGTGCCAGCAGTCGACGGGGGGGGAAATACGAGCAGTACTTC
abundance: NA; j_gene: TRBJ2-3; v_gene: TRBV7-9; d_gene: TRBD2; CDR3aa: CASSLLSGVTDTQYF; CDR3nt: TGTGCCAGCAGCTTATTAAGCGGGGTCACAGATACGCAGTATTTT
abundance: few; j_gene: TRBJ2-7; v_gene: TRBV6-1; d_gene: TRBD1; CDR3aa: CASSQRSGTGYSYEQYF; CDR3nt: TGTGCCAGCAGCCAAAGGTCCGGGACAGGGTACTCCTACGAGCAGTACTTC
abundance: few; j_gene: TRBJ1-4; v_gene: TRBV10-3; d_gene: NA; CDR3aa: CAISEGPTNEKLFF; CDR3nt: TGTGCCATCAGTGAAGGCCCGACTAATGAAAAACTGTTTTTT
abundance: NA; j_gene: TRBJ1-5; v_gene: TRBV30; d_gene: NA; CDR3aa: CAWSRNSGNQPQHF; CDR3nt: TGTGCCTGGAGTCGGAATTCGGGCAATCAGCCCCAGCATTTT
abundance: NA; j_gene: TRBJ2-7; v_gene: TRBV28; d_gene: NA; CDR3aa: CASNLGGSSAYEQYF; CDR3nt: TGTGCCAGCAACTTAGGGGGTAGTTCCGCCTACGAGCAGTACTTC
abundance: NA; j_gene: TRBJ2-5; v_gene: TRBV27; d_gene: TRBD1; CDR3aa: CASSLRTGSLRETQYF; CDR3nt: TGTGCCAGCAGTCTTAGGACAGGTTCACTTCGAGAGACCCAGTACTTC
abundance: NA; j_gene: TRBJ1-3; v_gene: TRBV4-1; d_gene: NA; CDR3aa: CTSSQDTGRSGNTIYF; CDR3nt: TGCACCAGCAGCCAAGACACAGGGCGCTCTGGAAACACCATATATTTT
abundance: few; j_gene: TRBJ1-6; v_gene: TRBV7-2; d_gene: NA; CDR3aa: CASSPRGGGEISPLHF; CDR3nt: TGTGCCAGCAGCCCTCGAGGGGGAGGGGAGATCTCACCCCTCCACTTT
abundance: few; j_gene: TRBJ2-1; v_gene: TRBV5-1; d_gene: TRBD2; CDR3aa: CASSPSGGSVNEQFF; CDR3nt: TGCGCCAGCAGCCCCAGCGGGGGGTCGGTCAATGAGCAGTTCTTC
abundance: NA; j_gene: TRBJ2-5; v_gene: TRBV12-5; d_gene: NA; CDR3aa: CASAPGNQETQYF; CDR3nt: TGTGCTAGTGCCCCGGGGAACCAAGAGACCCAGTACTTC
abundance: NA; j_gene: TRBJ2-7; v_gene: TRBV12-3/TRBV12-4; d_gene: NA; CDR3aa: CASSFVGTTYEQYF; CDR3nt: TGTGCCAGCAGTTTCGTCGGGACGACCTACGAGCAGTACTTC
abundance: NA; j_gene: TRBJ1-2; v_gene: TRBV3-1; d_gene: NA; CDR3aa: CASEPAGGGRFGGYTF; CDR3nt: TGTGCCAGCGAACCGGCGGGGGGGGGCCGATTTGGTGGCTACACCTTC
abundance: NA; j_gene: TRBJ2-7; v_gene: TRBV12-3/TRBV12-4; d_gene: NA; CDR3aa: CASTLTSYEQYF; CDR3nt: TGTGCCAGCACCCTGACCTCCTACGAGCAGTACTTC
abundance: NA; j_gene: TRBJ1-6; v_gene: TRBV4-3; d_gene: NA; CDR3aa: CASSQEWGNSPLHF; CDR3nt: TGCGCCAGCAGCCAAGAATGGGGGAATTCACCCCTCCACTTT
abundance: NA; j_gene: TRBJ2-5; v_gene: TRBV2; d_gene: TRBD1; CDR3aa: CASRDRGLQETQYF; CDR3nt: TGTGCCAGCAGAGACAGGGGGTTGCAAGAGACCCAGTACTTC
abundance: NA; j_gene: TRBJ1-5; v_gene: TRBV6-2/TRBV6-3; d_gene: TRBD1; CDR3aa: CASSGRDRKYSNQPQHF; CDR3nt: TGTGCCAGCAGTGGCCGGGACAGAAAGTATAGCAATCAGCCCCAGCATTTT
abundance: NA; j_gene: TRBJ2-1; v_gene: TRBV12-3/TRBV12-4; d_gene: TRBD2; CDR3aa: CASNSRGAGRNNEQFF; CDR3nt: TGTGCCAGCAATTCGCGGGGAGCGGGGAGGAACAATGAGCAGTTCTTT
abundance: NA; j_gene: TRBJ1-6; v_gene: TRBV20-1; d_gene: NA; CDR3aa: CSARAGAGNSPLHF; CDR3nt: TGCAGTGCTAGAGCTGGGGCTGGAAATTCACCCCTCCACTTT
abundance: NA; j_gene: TRBJ2-1; v_gene: TRBV5-6; d_gene: NA; CDR3aa: CASSLVGGGVDNEQFF; CDR3nt: TGTGCCAGCAGCTTGGTTGGCGGAGGGGTCGACAATGAGCAGTTCTTC
abundance: few; j_gene: TRBJ2-7; v_gene: TRBV30; d_gene: NA; CDR3aa: CAWSAGGYYNEQYF; CDR3nt: TGTGCCTGGAGTGCAGGGGGGTATTACAATGAGCAGTACTTC
abundance: few; j_gene: TRBJ2-1; v_gene: TRBV6-2/TRBV6-3; d_gene: NA; CDR3aa: CASSVRGTLYNEQFF; CDR3nt: TGTGCCAGCAGCGTCCGTGGGACTCTCTACAATGAGCAGTTCTTC